The rows below give T cell receptor beta chains drawn from one sample of a study of blood T cell repertoires in COVID-19. Sequencing was performed with immunoSEQ multiplex PCR; in TCRdb, only in-frame clones are kept and a portion is missing. Of 80,000 or so clones listed, under 90% are singletons. The material sequenced was peripheral blood. All receptors derive from a man older than 75 with acute or convalescent COVID-19. CDR3s include the opening cysteine and the closing phenylalanine or tryptophan. The D gene is left open where the match is weak. Some rows mark clone size as missing; the rest say once, few, many or name a class of expanded clone.

v_call: TRBV7-2
clone_size: .
d_call: TRBD2
j_call: TRBJ2-1
cdr3_aa: CASSRLRSLAANEQFF
cdr3_nt: TGTGCCAGCAGCCGTCTCCGGAGCCTAGCGGCTAATGAGCAGTTCTTC

v_call: TRBV7-9
clone_size: .
d_call: TRBD1
j_call: TRBJ1-1
cdr3_aa: CASSKPGQGAEAFF
cdr3_nt: TGTGCCAGCAGCAAGCCGGGACAGGGGGCTGAAGCTTTCTTT

v_call: TRBV3-1/TRBV3-2
clone_size: .
d_call: TRBD2
j_call: TRBJ2-1
cdr3_aa: CASSHGTSGGYNEQFF
cdr3_nt: TGTGCCAGCAGCCACGGGACTAGCGGAGGGTACAATGAGCAGTTCTTC

v_call: TRBV5-4
clone_size: .
d_call: TRBD1
j_call: TRBJ1-3
cdr3_aa: CASSPGQGAAGNTIYF
cdr3_nt: TGTGCCAGCAGCCCGGGACAGGGGGCTGCTGGAAACACCATATATTTT

v_call: TRBV28
clone_size: many
d_call: .
j_call: TRBJ1-3
cdr3_aa: CASRAASGNTIYF
cdr3_nt: TGTGCCAGCAGGGCTGCCTCTGGAAACACCATATATTTT

v_call: TRBV7-3
clone_size: .
d_call: .
j_call: TRBJ2-5
cdr3_aa: CASSVTGRVLRETQYF
cdr3_nt: TGTGCCAGCAGCGTAACAGGGAGGGTGTTGCGGGAGACCCAGTACTTC

v_call: TRBV28
clone_size: few
d_call: .
j_call: TRBJ1-1
cdr3_aa: CPRWNRANTEAFF
cdr3_nt: TGTCCCCGCTGGAACAGGGCGAACACTGAAGCTTTCTTT

v_call: TRBV5-1
clone_size: .
d_call: TRBD1
j_call: TRBJ1-5
cdr3_aa: CASSTTGGIQPQHF
cdr3_nt: TGCGCCAGCAGCACGACAGGGGGCATTCAGCCCCAGCATTTT

v_call: TRBV28
clone_size: .
d_call: TRBD1
j_call: TRBJ2-4
cdr3_aa: CASSRRQGAKNIQYF
cdr3_nt: TGTGCCAGCAGCCGACGACAGGGGGCCAAAAACATTCAGTACTTC

v_call: TRBV6-5
clone_size: .
d_call: TRBD1
j_call: TRBJ2-5
cdr3_aa: CASRRDRAQETQYF
cdr3_nt: TGTGCCAGCAGGCGAGACAGGGCCCAAGAGACCCAGTACTTC

v_call: TRBV4-3
clone_size: .
d_call: .
j_call: TRBJ1-2
cdr3_aa: CASSQEPTGNYGYTF
cdr3_nt: TGCGCCAGCAGCCAAGAGCCGACAGGCAACTATGGCTACACCTTC

v_call: TRBV27
clone_size: once
d_call: .
j_call: TRBJ2-1
cdr3_aa: CASSLRLYNEQFF
cdr3_nt: TGTGCCAGCAGTTTGAGACTTTACAATGAGCAGTTCTTC

v_call: TRBV5-1
clone_size: .
d_call: TRBD2
j_call: TRBJ2-1
cdr3_aa: CASSAVPGLESEQFF
cdr3_nt: TGCGCCAGCAGCGCGGTCCCCGGACTAGAGAGTGAGCAGTTCTTC

v_call: TRBV5-1
clone_size: .
d_call: TRBD1
j_call: TRBJ1-1
cdr3_aa: CASSLVRGRRTEAFF
cdr3_nt: TGCGCCAGCAGCTTGGTGAGGGGGCGTCGGACTGAAGCTTTCTTT

v_call: TRBV30
clone_size: .
d_call: .
j_call: TRBJ2-2
cdr3_aa: CAWDSNPRNTGELFF
cdr3_nt: TGTGCCTGGGACTCAAACCCGAGGAACACCGGGGAGCTGTTTTTT

v_call: TRBV6-8
clone_size: .
d_call: .
j_call: TRBJ2-5
cdr3_aa: CARTSYRFLQETQYF
cdr3_nt: TGTGCCAGAACATCCTACAGGTTTCTCCAAGAGACCCAGTACTTC

v_call: TRBV6-1
clone_size: .
d_call: .
j_call: TRBJ1-1
cdr3_aa: CASSETGRRAEAFF
cdr3_nt: TGTGCCAGCAGTGAAACAGGGCGAAGGGCTGAAGCTTTCTTT

v_call: TRBV28
clone_size: .
d_call: TRBD1
j_call: TRBJ1-6
cdr3_aa: CASSPDRNNSPLHF
cdr3_nt: TGTGCCAGCAGCCCGGACAGGAATAATTCACCCCTCCACTTT

v_call: TRBV30
clone_size: .
d_call: .
j_call: TRBJ2-7
cdr3_aa: CAWAAGTPHF
cdr3_nt: .

v_call: TRBV6-1
clone_size: .
d_call: .
j_call: TRBJ1-5
cdr3_aa: CASSGPTGSTYSNQPQHF
cdr3_nt: TGTGCCAGCAGTGGCCCGACAGGCAGCACCTATAGCAATCAGCCCCAGCATTTT

v_call: TRBV13
clone_size: .
d_call: TRBD1
j_call: TRBJ1-4
cdr3_aa: CASSLKGQLNEKLFF
cdr3_nt: TGTGCCAGCAGCTTAAAGGGACAGCTTAATGAAAAACTGTTTTTT

v_call: TRBV5-1
clone_size: .
d_call: TRBD1
j_call: TRBJ2-3
cdr3_aa: CASSWGRRGQDTQYF
cdr3_nt: TGCGCCAGCAGCTGGGGGCGCAGGGGGCAGGATACGCAGTATTTT

v_call: TRBV29-1
clone_size: once
d_call: TRBD1
j_call: TRBJ2-2
cdr3_aa: CSVGQGLNTGELFF
cdr3_nt: TGCAGCGTGGGACAGGGGCTGAACACCGGGGAGCTGTTTTTT

v_call: TRBV3-1/TRBV3-2
clone_size: .
d_call: .
j_call: TRBJ2-2
cdr3_aa: CASSQSWAAPGELFF
cdr3_nt: TGTGCCAGCAGCCAATCTTGGGCAGCTCCCGGGGAGCTGTTTTTT

v_call: TRBV6-2/TRBV6-3
clone_size: .
d_call: .
j_call: TRBJ2-3
cdr3_aa: CASSTGTPDTQYF
cdr3_nt: TGTGCCAGCAGTACAGGGACACCAGATACGCAGTATTTT

v_call: TRBV5-1
clone_size: .
d_call: TRBD1
j_call: TRBJ1-2
cdr3_aa: CASSPRDRADYGYTF
cdr3_nt: TGCGCCAGCAGCCCTCGGGACAGGGCGGACTATGGCTACACCTTC